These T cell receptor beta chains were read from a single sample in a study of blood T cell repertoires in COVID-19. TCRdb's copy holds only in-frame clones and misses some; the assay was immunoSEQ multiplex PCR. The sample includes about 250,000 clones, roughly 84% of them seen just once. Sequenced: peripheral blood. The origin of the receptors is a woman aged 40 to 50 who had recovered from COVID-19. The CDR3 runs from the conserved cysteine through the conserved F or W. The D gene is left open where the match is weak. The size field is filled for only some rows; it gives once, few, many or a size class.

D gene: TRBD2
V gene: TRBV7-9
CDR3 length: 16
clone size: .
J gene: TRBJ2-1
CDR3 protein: CASSSPGAREYNEQFF
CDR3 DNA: TGTGCCAGCAGCTCCCCCGGGGCGCGGGAGTATAATGAGCAGTTCTTC

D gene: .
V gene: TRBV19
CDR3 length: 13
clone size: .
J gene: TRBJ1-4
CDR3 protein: CASSGQVNEKLFF
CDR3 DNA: TGTGCCAGTAGTGGGCAGGTCAATGAAAAACTGTTTTTT

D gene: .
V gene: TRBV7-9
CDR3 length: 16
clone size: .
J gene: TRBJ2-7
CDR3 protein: CASSQTGLHSSYEQYF
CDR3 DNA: TGTGCCAGCAGCCAGACGGGACTCCATAGCTCCTACGAGCAGTACTTC

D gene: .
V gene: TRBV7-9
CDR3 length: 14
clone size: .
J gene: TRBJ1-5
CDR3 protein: CASSDSTGNQPQHF
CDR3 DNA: TGTGCCAGCAGCGATTCGACAGGCAACCAGCCCCAGCATTTT

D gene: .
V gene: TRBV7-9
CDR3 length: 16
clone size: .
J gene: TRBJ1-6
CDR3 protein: CASSPGDGTGNSPLHF
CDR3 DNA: TGTGCCAGCAGCCCAGGGGACGGTACAGGGAATTCACCCCTCCACTTT

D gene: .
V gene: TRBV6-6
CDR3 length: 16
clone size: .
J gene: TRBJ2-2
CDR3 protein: CASSSSGRTHTGELFF
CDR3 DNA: TGTGCCAGCAGTTCCTCGGGCCGAACTCACACCGGGGAGCTGTTTTTT

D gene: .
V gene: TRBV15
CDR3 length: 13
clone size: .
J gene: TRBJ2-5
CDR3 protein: CATSRGLKETQYF
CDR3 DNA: TGTGCCACCAGCAGAGGACTGAAAGAGACCCAGTACTTC

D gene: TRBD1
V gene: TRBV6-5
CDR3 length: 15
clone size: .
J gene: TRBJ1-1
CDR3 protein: CASSYFTTGRTEAFF
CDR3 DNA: TGTGCCAGCAGTTACTTTACGACAGGGCGCACTGAAGCTTTCTTT

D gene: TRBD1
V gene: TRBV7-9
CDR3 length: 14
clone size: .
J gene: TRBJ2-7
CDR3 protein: CASSLRDRGYEQYF
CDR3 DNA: TGTGCCAGCAGCTTAAGGGACAGGGGCTACGAGCAGTACTTC

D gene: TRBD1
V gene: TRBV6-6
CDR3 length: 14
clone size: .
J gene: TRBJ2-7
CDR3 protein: CASSRGQGTYEQYF
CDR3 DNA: TGTGCCAGCAGTCGGGGACAGGGAACCTACGAGCAGTACTTC

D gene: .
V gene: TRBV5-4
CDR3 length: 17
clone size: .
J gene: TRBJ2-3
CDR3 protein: CASSLDRGSPLRDTQYF
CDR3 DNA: TGTGCCAGCAGCTTGGATCGGGGGTCTCCCTTGCGGGATACGCAGTATTTT

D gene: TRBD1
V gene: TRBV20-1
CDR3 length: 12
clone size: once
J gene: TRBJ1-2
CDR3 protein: CSASLTGYGYTF
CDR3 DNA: TGCAGTGCTAGTTTGACAGGGTACGGCTACACCTTC

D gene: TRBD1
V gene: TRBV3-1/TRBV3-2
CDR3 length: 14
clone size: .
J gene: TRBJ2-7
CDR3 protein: CASSVTGSSYEQYF
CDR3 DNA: TGTGCCAGCAGCGTGACAGGGAGCTCCTACGAGCAGTACTTC